This T cell receptor (beta chain) emerged from a study of control samples from healthy donors and cancer patients. Profiled with immunoSEQ multiplex PCR; TCRdb holds only in-frame clones, not every one. The data contain roughly 130,000 clones, 75% to 95% of them singletons. Input material: blood. The receptor's source is a man aged 18 to 30 in good health.

The CDR3, as DNA: TGTGCCAGCAGTTACTCGAGGCTAGCGGGGGCCTACGAGCAGTACTTC. Translating gives CASSYSRLAGAYEQYF. The V call is TRBV6-5, the J call TRBJ2-7, with 10 bases identical to TRBD2. The CDR3 covers 16 residues. V lost 0 bases to trimming and J lost 2 bases; unmatched junction nucleotides: 4. Per germline, CDR1 MNHEY and CDR2 SVGAGI.